This TCR beta chain was identified during a study of blood T cell repertoires in COVID-19. The assay was immunoSEQ multiplex PCR, and TCRdb's table has in-frame clones only and misses some. The data show fewer than 250,000 clones, over 75% seen once. Germline V gene lookup returns CDR1 MNHEY and CDR2 SVGEGT. The V end lost 4 bases, the J end lost 2 bases, and 15 bases lay between the germline ends. This CDR3 contains 15 residues. The clonotype comes from a man aged 45-65 years with COVID-19, enrolled during active disease. The chain uses TRBV6-2 or TRBV6-3 and TRBJ2-7; perhaps TRBD1 as D (6 bases). Sequenced material: peripheral blood. CDR3 residues: CASSSTDRQPYEQYF. The CDR3, as DNA: TGTGCCAGCAGTTCGACCGACAGGCAACCCTACGAGCAGTACTTC.